The present TCR beta chain was sequenced within a study of shared clonotypes between healthy human individuals. Produced via immunoSEQ multiplex PCR; TCRdb's table is partial and in-frame only. The table shows under 200,000 clones, with around 93% occurring only once. Trimming left V 6 bases short and J 0 bases short, with 15 bases between. CDR1 is MDHEN and CDR2 is SYDVKM in the germline V gene. The CDR3 consists of 15 residues. Sequenced input: naive CD4+ T cells sorted from blood. The subset was: CD45RA+ positively selected. The chain links TRBV28 to TRBJ2-7, with no clear D. This sequence originates from a woman aged 25 to 39 in good health. Written as DNA, the CDR3 is TGTGCCAGCAGGCCCCTCGGTAGGAACTCCTACGAGCAGTACTTC. Amino acid sequence: CASRPLGRNSYEQYF.